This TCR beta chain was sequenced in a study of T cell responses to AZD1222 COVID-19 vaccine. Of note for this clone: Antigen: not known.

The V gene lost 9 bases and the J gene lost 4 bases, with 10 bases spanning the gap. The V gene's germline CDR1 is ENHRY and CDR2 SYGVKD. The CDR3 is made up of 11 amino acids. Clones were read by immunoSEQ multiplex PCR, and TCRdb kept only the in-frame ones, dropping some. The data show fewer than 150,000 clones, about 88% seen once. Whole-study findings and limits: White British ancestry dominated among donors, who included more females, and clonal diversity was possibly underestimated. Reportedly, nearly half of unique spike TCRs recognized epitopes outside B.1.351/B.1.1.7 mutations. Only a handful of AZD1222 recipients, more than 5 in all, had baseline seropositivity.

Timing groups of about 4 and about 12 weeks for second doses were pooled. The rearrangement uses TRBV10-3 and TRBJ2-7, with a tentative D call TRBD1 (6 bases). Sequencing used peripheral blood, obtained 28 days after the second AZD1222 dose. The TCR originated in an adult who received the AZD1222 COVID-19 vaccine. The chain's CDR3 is CAIRQEYEQYF. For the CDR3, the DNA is TGTGCCATTCGACAGGAGTACGAGCAGTACTTC.